These 15 T cell receptor beta chains originate from one sample sequenced in a study of T cells after posttransplantation cyclophosphamide. Produced via immunoSEQ multiplex PCR; TCRdb's table is partial and in-frame only. The sample has 20,000 to 25,000 clones; around 73% are singletons. Material: memory CD4+ T cells sorted from PBMCs. The receptors originated from a woman aged 55 to 70 in good health, CMV-negative, and a related stem cell transplant donor.

The chain combines TRBV6-1 with TRBJ2-1; 9 bases fit TRBD2. The J segment lost 8 bases and the V segment lost 4 bases, leaving 6 bases of the junction unmatched. The CDR3 covers 14 residues. Germline V gene data show CDR1 as MNHNS and CDR2 as SASEGT. CDR3 nucleotides: TGTGCCAGCAGTGGTTTGCGGGAGGGCCATGAGCAGTTCTTC. Translation gives CASSGLREGHEQFF.

This clone was counted only a few times. The chain combines TRBV7-9 with TRBJ2-3; maybe TRBD2 (5 bases). This CDR3 has 16 amino acids. The germline V gene encodes CDR1 SEHNR and CDR2 FQNEAQ (reference sequence). Trimming took off 0 bases at V and 6 bases at J, with 16 bases between the two ends. CDR3 bases: TGTGCCAGCAGCTTAGCGCTCCGGGGATACTCCGATACGCAGTATTTT. Protein product: CASSLALRGYSDTQYF.

The chain couples TRBV4-1 to TRBJ2-1; weak D call: TRBD1 (5 bases). Trimming removed 1 base from V and 0 bases from J, with 13 bases in between. This CDR3 comprises 17 residues. Germline CDR1 and CDR2: MGHRA and YSYEKL. CDR3 coding DNA: TGCGCCAGCAGCCAAGTTGATATGGGGCTCTCCTACAATGAGCAGTTCTTC. Translation gives CASSQVDMGLSYNEQFF.

There are a few counts of this clone. The V and J genes are TRBV6-1 and TRBJ1-4, with TRBD1 identical over 7 bases. V shed 6 bases and J 0 bases; nucleotides not matched to a gene: 1. The CDR3 covers 14 residues. Germline V gene data show CDR1 as MNHNS and CDR2 as SASEGT. In DNA form, the CDR3 reads TGTGCCAGCAGGACAGGGTCAACTAATGAAAAACTGTTTTTT. This sequence encodes CASRTGSTNEKLFF.

V gene TRBV2 combines with J gene TRBJ2-2, with a tentative D call TRBD2 (6 bases). Between the trimmed V and J ends, which lost 8 bases and 2 bases, there was a span of 12 bases. The CDR3 covers 14 residues. The germline CDR1 and CDR2 sequences are SNHLY and FYNNEI. The CDR3 DNA reads TGTGCCAGCTGGGGACTTAAAAACACCGGGGAGCTGTTTTTT. Translated, it gives CASWGLKNTGELFF.

This sequence joins TRBV27 and TRBJ1-1; tentative D call: TRBD1 (6 bases). V shed 3 bases and J shed 4 bases, with 15 bases lying between them. CDR3 length: 15 residues. CDR1 is MNHEY, CDR2 SMNVEV, per germline (reference sequence). For the CDR3, the DNA is TGTGCCAGCAGTTTTCGGGGGGCGTTGGCCACTGAAGCTTTCTTT. Residues: CASSFRGALATEAFF.

Here the CDR3 reads CASSPPLYASEQYF. In nucleotides, the CDR3 is TGTGCCAGCTCACCTCCCCTCTATGCCTCCGAGCAGTACTTC. The chain employs TRBV18 and TRBJ2-7; D gene ambiguous. Germline lookup yields CDR1 KGHSH and CDR2 LQKENI. With 3 bases removed from V and 6 bases from J, the gap between germline ends came to 15 bases. The CDR3 spans 14 residues.

J is TRBJ2-7 and V is TRBV19; D ambiguous. V was pared by 0 bases and J by 0 bases, with 3 bases between. Germline values: CDR1 LNHDA, CDR2 SQIVND (reference sequence). There are 13 residues in the CDR3. CDR3 bases: TGTGCCAGTAGTATAGACCTCTCCTACGAGCAGTACTTC. Translated, it gives CASSIDLSYEQYF.

In nucleotides, the CDR3 is TGCGCCAGCAGGAGTGGAGGGGTATACAATGAGCAGTTCTTC. Translation: CASRSGGVYNEQFF. The V gene is TRBV5-1, the J gene TRBJ2-1, with D maybe TRBD2 (6 bases). Germline loops: CDR1 SGHRS, CDR2 YFSETQ. Between the trimmed V and J ends, which lost 5 bases and 4 bases, there was a span of 13 bases. This CDR3 spans 14 amino acids.

The table lists this clone with a few counts. The chain is built from TRBV19 and TRBJ1-2, with TRBD1 matching 10 bases. The CDR3 covers 15 residues. Germline V gives CDR1 LNHDA, CDR2 SQIVND (reference sequence). V gave up 7 bases and J gave up 4 bases; unmatched junction bases: 9. The CDR3 spells CASNNLGTGAYGYTF. For the CDR3, the DNA is TGTGCCAGTAACAACCTGGGGACAGGGGCCTATGGCTACACCTTC.

The CDR3 DNA sequence: TGTGCCAGCAGCGACAGGGGTAATAATTCACCCCTCCACTTT. Amino acid sequence: CASSDRGNNSPLHF. This rearrangement joins TRBV6-6 to TRBJ1-6; 8 nucleotides align to TRBD1. The germline gives CDR1 MNHNY, CDR2 SVGAGI (reference sequence). Trimming at V came to 6 bases and at J to 5 bases, leaving 3 bases not matched to a gene. CDR3 length equals 14 residues.

The chain is built from TRBV19 and TRBJ1-2; 7 nucleotides line up with TRBD1. This CDR3 region has 16 residues. Germline V lookup: CDR1 LNHDA, CDR2 SQIVND (reference sequence). V lost 2 bases to trimming and J lost 5 bases; unmatched junction nucleotides: 11. In DNA, the CDR3 is TGTGCCAGTAGTATAACCCGACAGGGAGGAAGGTATGGCTACACCTTC. Protein product: CASSITRQGGRYGYTF.

This clone has only a few counts. The chain is built from TRBV4-1 and TRBJ1-6; D might be TRBD1 (6 bases). Germline V gene data show CDR1 as MGHRA and CDR2 as YSYEKL. Trimming removed 8 bases at V and 6 bases at J, with 17 bases between. The CDR3 is 15 amino acids. CDR3 amino acids: CASGTLIPLNSPLHF. As DNA, the CDR3 is TGCGCCAGCGGGACACTTATTCCCCTTAATTCACCCCTCCACTTT.

This rearrangement joins TRBV18 to TRBJ2-3; perhaps TRBD1 as D (5 bases). The V end lost 0 bases, the J end lost 4 bases, and 8 bases lay between the germline ends. This CDR3 is built from 14 residues. Germline-derived CDR1 and CDR2 are KGHSH and LQKENI. The CDR3 loop reads CASSPPGVADTQYF. The CDR3 coding sequence is TGTGCCAGCTCACCACCAGGGGTAGCAGATACGCAGTATTTT.

The V gene is TRBV10-1, the J gene TRBJ2-1; 12 bases align to TRBD2. Germline V CDR1 and CDR2: WNHNN, SYGVQD (reference sequence). V trimming: 6 bases; J trimming: 9 bases; junction bases outside the gene matches: 9. CDR3 length: 15 amino acids. CDR3 loop: CASSPGLAGLVEQFF. CDR3 coding DNA: TGCGCCAGCAGCCCCGGACTAGCGGGATTAGTTGAGCAGTTCTTC.